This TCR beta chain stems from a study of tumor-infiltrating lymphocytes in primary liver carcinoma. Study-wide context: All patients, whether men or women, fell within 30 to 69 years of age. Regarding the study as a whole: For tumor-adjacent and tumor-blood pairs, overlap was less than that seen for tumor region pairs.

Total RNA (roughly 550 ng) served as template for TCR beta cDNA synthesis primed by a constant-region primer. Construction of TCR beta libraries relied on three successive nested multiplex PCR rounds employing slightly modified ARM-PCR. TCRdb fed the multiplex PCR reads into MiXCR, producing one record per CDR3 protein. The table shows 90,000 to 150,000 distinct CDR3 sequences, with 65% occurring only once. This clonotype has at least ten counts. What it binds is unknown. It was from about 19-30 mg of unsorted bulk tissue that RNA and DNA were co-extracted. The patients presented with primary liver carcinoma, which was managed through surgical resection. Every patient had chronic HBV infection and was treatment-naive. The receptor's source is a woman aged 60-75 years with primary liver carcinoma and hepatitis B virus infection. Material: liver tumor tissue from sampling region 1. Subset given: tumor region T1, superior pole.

CDR3: CASSEQGVNHEQYF. The DNA for the CDR3 is TGTGCCAGCAGTGAGCAGGGGGTCAACCACGAGCAGTACTTC. The chain employs TRBV7-8 and TRBJ2-7; TRBD1 aligns across 7 bases. Germline CDR1 and CDR2: SGHVS and FQNEAQ. V trimming: 6 bases; J trimming: 5 bases; junction bases outside the gene matches: 10. The CDR3 extends over 14 amino acids. Together with reference TRBV7-8 and TRBJ2-7, the CDR3 gives the full variable domain: GAGVSQSPRYKVAKRGQDVALRCDPISGHVSLFWYQQALGQGPEFLTYFQNEAQLDKSGLPSDRFFAERPEGSVSTLKIQRTQQEDSAVYLCASSEQGVNHEQYFGPGTRLTVT.